What follows are 19 T cell receptor beta chains derived from one specimen sequenced in a study of cytomegalovirus exposure and HLA in healthy donors. Produced via immunoSEQ multiplex PCR; TCRdb's table is partial and in-frame only. The data show roughly 60,000 clones, with around 92% seen just once and 1% to 1.5% held by the top ten. Sequenced sample: PBMCs. Source of these receptors: a woman younger than 30 in good health and CMV-seronegative.

This rearrangement joins TRBV6-6 to TRBJ1-2, with D perhaps matching TRBD1 (6 bases). This CDR3 contains 13 residues. V dropped 6 bases and J dropped 7 bases, with 15 bases sitting between them. CDR1 is MNHNY, CDR2 SVGAGI, per germline (reference sequence). CDR3 DNA: TGTGCCAGCAGCATGGACAGTCCGGGTGGCTACACCTTC. Its protein is CASSMDSPGGYTF.

The chain combines TRBV7-9 with TRBJ2-5, with 10 bases identical to TRBD1. The germline gives CDR1 SEHNR, CDR2 FQNEAQ (reference sequence). This CDR3 comprises 16 residues. After removal of 3 bases from V and 7 bases from J, the junction contained 11 bases not matched to a gene. CDR3: CASSFRTGGPVSTQYF. The CDR3 DNA reads TGTGCCAGCAGCTTCAGGACAGGGGGTCCCGTGTCGACCCAGTACTTC.

The CDR3 sequence: CASSQGARNTEAFF. The CDR3 nucleotides are TGTGCCAGCTCCCAGGGGGCGCGGAACACTGAAGCTTTCTTT. The V and J genes are TRBV6-5 and TRBJ1-1; TRBD1 matches 8 bases. The CDR3 has 14 residues. CDR1 is MNHEY and CDR2 is SVGAGI in the germline V gene. Germline trimming cut 8 bases from V and 1 base from J; bases unmatched to any gene: 6.

The rearrangement uses TRBV5-5 and TRBJ2-5, with D maybe TRBD2 (5 bases). This CDR3 comprises 13 residues. Germline CDR1 reads SGHKS; CDR2 reads YYEKEE (reference sequence). The V end was cut by 5 bases, the J end by 3 bases, with 11 bases between. The DNA of the CDR3 is TGTGCCAGCAGTTCGGACTTGGAAGAGACCCAGTACTTC. Amino acids: CASSSDLEETQYF.

The V gene is TRBV18, the J gene TRBJ1-6, with TRBD1 identical over 7 bases. The CDR3 spans 17 residues. V dropped 3 bases and J dropped 3; count of bases not matched to a gene: 8. Per the germline V gene, CDR1 is KGHSH and CDR2 is LQKENI. The CDR3 reads CASSPDWAGGYNSPLHF. The CDR3 bases are TGTGCCAGCTCACCGGACTGGGCAGGGGGCTATAATTCACCCCTCCACTTT.

The CDR3 spells CASSITSGSGNEQYF. The CDR3 bases are TGTGCCAGTAGTATTACTAGCGGGTCTGGGAACGAGCAGTACTTC. V gene TRBV19 combines with J gene TRBJ2-7; TRBD2 matches 9 bases. The ends lost 3 bases at V and 5 bases at J; junction bases unmatched: 8. CDR1 LNHDA and CDR2 SQIVND come from the germline V gene (reference sequence). The CDR3 sequence is 15 residues long.

This chain joins TRBV25-1 and TRBJ2-2; TRBD1 might be the D (5 bases). CDR3 size: 16 residues. In germline, CDR1 is MGHDK, CDR2 SYGVNS. Trimming took 7 bases from V and 4 from J, leaving 19 bases between them. The CDR3 nucleotides read TGTGCCAGCAAAACAGGTTACGGAGATGCCACCGGGGAGCTGTTTTTT. Translating gives CASKTGYGDATGELFF.

With regard to this clone: This same CDR3 is encoded by further DNA sequences in the sample. The rearrangement links TRBV28 to TRBJ2-7; D not resolved. V was shortened by 5 bases and J by 3 bases, with 8 bases between the two germline ends. This CDR3 has 12 residues. Germline loops: CDR1 MDHEN, CDR2 SYDVKM. CDR3 sequence reads: CASSPPGYEQYF. CDR3 sequence (DNA): TGTGCCAGCAGTCCCCCGGGCTACGAGCAGTACTTC.

The chain carries TRBV28 and TRBJ1-3; no firm D call. V lost 3 bases and J 2 bases, leaving 5 bases between the germline ends. The CDR3 length is 13 residues. Germline V gene sequence: CDR1 MDHEN, CDR2 SYDVKM. The CDR3, as DNA: TGTGCCAGCAGTTTGTCAGCTGGAAACACCATATATTTT. It codes for CASSLSAGNTIYF.

The sample holds a few counts of this clone. The V and J genes are TRBV7-8 and TRBJ2-5, with 13 bases lining up with TRBD2. Losses at the gene ends were 3 bases for V and 5 bases for J; bases not matched to a gene: 3. CDR3 length equals 15 residues. From germline, CDR1 is SGHVS and CDR2 FQNEAQ. In DNA form, the CDR3 reads TGTGCCAGCAGCTTGTCGACTAGCGGGGGGGAGACCCAGTACTTC. Its protein is CASSLSTSGGETQYF.

This sequence joins TRBV5-1 and TRBJ2-3; no clear D. V shed 4 bases and J shed 5 bases, with 11 bases lying between them. This CDR3 is 13 amino acids long. Germline CDR1 is SGHRS and CDR2 is YFSETQ. CDR3 in amino acids: CASSRGSEDTQYF. CDR3 nucleotide sequence: TGCGCCAGCAGCCGAGGTTCGGAAGATACGCAGTATTTT.

This clone was detected only a few times. The V and J genes are TRBV2 and TRBJ2-7; 7 bases line up with TRBD2. Germline V gives CDR1 SNHLY, CDR2 FYNNEI. The CDR3 has 14 amino acids. J gave up 1 base and V 5 bases, and 5 bases lay outside the gene matches. The CDR3: CASSSAGTSYEQYF. DNA of the CDR3: TGTGCCAGCAGTTCAGCGGGAACTTCCTACGAGCAGTACTTC.

This chain joins TRBV29-1 and TRBJ2-7; D possibly corresponds to TRBD1 (6 bases). CDR3 length: 14 residues. Per the germline V gene, CDR1 is SQVTM and CDR2 is ANQGSEA. V lost 6 bases and J 1 base, leaving 16 bases between the germline ends. The CDR3 region is CSVALRTASYEQYF. Here the CDR3 DNA reads TGCAGCGTCGCCCTTAGGACAGCATCCTACGAGCAGTACTTC.

The genes are TRBV29-1 and TRBJ2-7; 8 bases line up with TRBD1. The CDR3 has 13 residues. V trimming: 7 bases; J trimming: 4 bases; junction bases outside the gene matches: 9. The germline gives CDR1 SQVTM, CDR2 ANQGSEA. CDR3 coding DNA: TGCAGCGCCCTGACAGGGGCTTTGTACGAGCAGTACTTC. This codes for CSALTGALYEQYF.

The chain has TRBV5-1 and TRBJ1-2; 7 bases map to TRBD1. Germline-derived CDR1 and CDR2 are SGHRS and YFSETQ. J was trimmed by 2 bases and V by 4 bases; bases with no gene match: 8. The CDR3 has 15 residues. CDR3 amino acids: CASSQTPGQNYGYTF. In DNA form, the CDR3 reads TGCGCCAGCAGCCAGACTCCGGGACAGAACTATGGCTACACCTTC.

This chain connects TRBV7-2 to TRBJ2-2; TRBD2 agrees at 7 bases. Germline V gene sequence: CDR1 SGHTA, CDR2 FQGNSA. The CDR3 covers 14 residues. The V segment lost 5 bases and the J segment 6 bases; nucleotides outside the gene matches: 6. The CDR3 sequence: CASSATSEAGELFF. The DNA for the CDR3 is TGTGCCAGCAGCGCAACTAGCGAGGCCGGGGAGCTGTTTTTT.

The V and J genes are TRBV7-9 and TRBJ2-7, with D hard to call. This CDR3 has 14 residues. V gave up 1 base and J gave up 5 bases, with 12 bases separating them. The V gene's germline CDR1 is SEHNR and CDR2 FQNEAQ (reference sequence). The CDR3 bases are TGTGCCAGCAGCTTAGTTGAGAACTTGCACGAGCAGTACTTC. It specifies CASSLVENLHEQYF.

V and J are TRBV5-1 and TRBJ2-7; weak D call: TRBD1 (6 bases). This CDR3 is 15 amino acids long. In germline, CDR1 is SGHRS, CDR2 YFSETQ. Trimming stripped 0 bases from V and 7 bases from J, with 17 bases between. The CDR3 reads CASSLDGTTKLEQYF. DNA of the CDR3: TGCGCCAGCAGCTTGGACGGGACAACGAAACTGGAGCAGTACTTC.

The chain couples TRBV7-3 to TRBJ2-1; D is possibly TRBD2 (5 bases). Germline loops: CDR1 SGHTA, CDR2 FQGTGA. V lost 1 base, J lost 2 bases, and 12 bases lay in between. The CDR3 length is 16 residues. CDR3 nucleotides: TGTGCCAGCAGCTTAAGTCCAGCGGTGGCCTACAATGAGCAGTTCTTC. It yields the protein CASSLSPAVAYNEQFF.